What follows are 14 T cell receptor beta chains derived from one specimen sequenced in a study of technical replicates of blood from a handful of donors. Repertoires were generated with immunoSEQ multiplex PCR, while TCRdb's copy carries only in-frame clones and drops some. Of around 67,000 clones listed, approximately 83% are singletons. Sequenced: PBMCs. These receptors all stem from a human donor in good health. Some clones in this sample may be carry-over from other donors' samples.

This chain joins TRBV7-9 and TRBJ1-1; D is possibly TRBD1 (6 bases). Germline CDR1 reads SEHNR; CDR2 reads FQNEAQ (reference sequence). The CDR3 contains 14 residues. Trimming removed 1 base from V and 0 bases from J, with 6 bases in between. Here the CDR3 reads CASSLGQVNTEAFF. The CDR3 DNA follows: TGTGCCAGCAGCTTAGGACAGGTGAACACTGAAGCTTTCTTT.

V gene TRBV5-1 combines with J gene TRBJ1-4, with 8 bases identical to TRBD1. Germline values: CDR1 SGHRS, CDR2 YFSETQ. This CDR3 is 15 amino acids long. V was pared by 4 bases and J by 8 bases, with 10 bases of the junction left unmatched. Here the CDR3 DNA reads TGCGCCAGCAGCACCGGACAGGGTCTAGGGGAAAAACTGTTTTTT. Translating it yields CASSTGQGLGEKLFF.

This chain joins TRBV6-6 and TRBJ2-2; the D gene is possibly TRBD2 (7 bases). The V end lost 10 bases, the J end lost 2 bases, and 17 bases lay between the germline ends. Germline CDR1 MNHNY, CDR2 SVGAGI (reference sequence). The CDR3 runs 15 residues. CDR3 in amino acids: CATATGGRNTGELFF. CDR3 nucleotide sequence: TGTGCCACCGCAACCGGGGGGCGTAACACCGGGGAGCTGTTTTTT.

On this clone itself: The same CDR3 is also encoded by other DNA sequences in this sample. This chain uses TRBV27 with TRBJ1-5, with 10 bases lining up with TRBD1. J lost 2 bases, V lost 4 bases, and 2 bases had no gene match. The CDR3 runs 15 residues. The germline V gene has CDR1 MNHEY and CDR2 SMNVEV (reference sequence). CDR3 sequence: CASSSGTGGNQPQHF. The CDR3 region has the DNA TGTGCCAGCAGTTCAGGGACAGGGGGCAATCAGCCCCAGCATTTT.

The V and J genes are TRBV9 and TRBJ1-5; 8 nucleotides match TRBD1. CDR3 length: 15 amino acids. Germline trimming cut 4 bases from V and 3 bases from J; bases unmatched to any gene: 6. Per germline, CDR1 SGDLS and CDR2 YYNGEE. In DNA form, the CDR3 reads TGTGCCAGCAGCCAAACGACAGGGGACAATCAGCCCCAGCATTTT. Residues: CASSQTTGDNQPQHF.

The chain employs TRBV30 and TRBJ2-1; maybe TRBD1 (5 bases). Germline V lookup: CDR1 GTSNPN, CDR2 SVGIG (reference sequence). The CDR3 contains 12 residues. V was shortened by 4 bases and J by 10 bases, with 14 bases between the two germline ends. CDR3 sequence: CAWNRRVDEQFF. CDR3 in DNA: TGTGCCTGGAACCGCAGGGTGGACGAGCAGTTCTTC.

This clone was seen once. The chain joins TRBV11-2 to TRBJ2-7; D gene ambiguous. Trimming left V 5 bases short and J 4 bases short, with 9 bases between. This CDR3 spans 12 amino acids. CDR1 and CDR2 (germline): SGHAT, FQNNGV. CDR3: CASSNNLYEQYF. The CDR3 nucleotides read TGTGCCAGCAGCAATAATCTTTACGAGCAGTACTTC.

The gene calls are TRBV6-6 and TRBJ1-5; TRBD1 matches 9 bases. The junction had 5 bases not matched to a gene; V was cut back by 4 bases and J by 7 bases. The CDR3 spans 14 residues. Germline loops: CDR1 MNHNY, CDR2 SVGAGI (reference sequence). The CDR3 loop reads CASSSDRGRQPQHF. The CDR3 DNA reads as TGTGCCAGCAGTTCTGACAGGGGGAGGCAGCCCCAGCATTTT.

The gene calls are TRBV4-2 and TRBJ1-6; D is uncertain. Looked up from germline, CDR1 is LGHNA and CDR2 is YNFKEQ. Trimming shortened V by 0 bases and J by 0 bases, and 6 bases separated the two germline ends. CDR3 size: 16 residues. The CDR3 DNA follows: TGTGCCAGCAGCCAAGACCTCAGCTCCTATAATTCACCCCTCCACTTT. Translation gives CASSQDLSSYNSPLHF.

In nucleotides, the CDR3 is TGTGCCAGCAGCGAGTGGGAGCGGGAAAACAATGAGCAGTTCTTC. Amino acid sequence: CASSEWERENNEQFF. The V call is TRBV28, the J call TRBJ2-1; 7 bases are shared with TRBD2. CDR1 and CDR2 from the germline V gene are MDHEN and SYDVKM. V lost 6 bases, J lost 5 bases, and 10 bases stayed unmatched. The CDR3 is 15 amino acids. Using reference TRBV28 and TRBJ2-1 for the parts outside the CDR3, the full variable domain is DVKVTQSSRYLVKRTGEKVFLECVQDMDHENMFWYRQDPGLGLRLIYFSYDVKMKEKGDIPEGYSVSREKKERFSLILESASTNQTSMYLCASSEWERENNEQFFGPGTRLTVL.

The rearrangement uses TRBV6-1 and TRBJ2-7, with 9 positions matching TRBD1. The CDR3 runs to 14 residues. The germline gives CDR1 MNHNS, CDR2 SASEGT. The trim removed 8 bases at V and 4 bases at J, leaving 9 bases unmatched. In DNA, the CDR3 is TGTGCCAGCGTCGGGGGGACAGGGACTTACGAGCAGTACTTC. Translating it yields CASVGGTGTYEQYF.

The chain carries TRBV18 and TRBJ2-1; the match to TRBD2 covers 12 bases. The V and J ends lost 2 bases and 4 bases, in that order; junction bases with no gene match: 0. CDR1 and CDR2 (germline): KGHSH, LQKENI. CDR3 length: 15 amino acids. DNA of the CDR3: TGTGCCAGCTCACCAACTAGCGGGGGGTACAATGAGCAGTTCTTC. Encoded protein: CASSPTSGGYNEQFF.

The chain has TRBV7-9 and TRBJ2-1, with TRBD2 matching over 8 bases. The CDR3 is 16 residues long. Germline V gives CDR1 SEHNR, CDR2 FQNEAQ (reference sequence). Trimming at V came to 6 bases and at J to 6 bases, leaving 13 bases not matched to a gene. The CDR3 reads CASRPRSGLGTNEQFF. Here the CDR3 DNA reads TGTGCCAGCAGGCCCAGGTCGGGACTAGGGACCAATGAGCAGTTCTTC.

The chain recombines TRBV13 with TRBJ1-5; 8 bases fit TRBD1. V lost 6 bases and J lost 5; bases outside the gene matches: 9. CDR3 length equals 15 residues. CDR1 PRHDT and CDR2 FYEKMQ come from the germline V gene (reference sequence). CDR3 nucleotides: TGTGCCAGCAGGAGTTGGGACAGGCTACATCAGCCCCAGCATTTT. This translates into CASRSWDRLHQPQHF. The variable domain in full, with the rest retrieved from reference TRBV13 and TRBJ1-5, is AAGVIQSPRHLIKEKRETATLKCYPIPRHDTVYWYQQGPGQDPQFLISFYEKMQSDKGSIPDRFSAQQFSDYHSELNMSSLELGDSALYFCASRSWDRLHQPQHFGDGTRLSIL.